This TCR beta chain was obtained from a study of shared clonotypes between healthy human individuals. About the research overall: Donor composition was a couple of women and a few men, aged 18 to 49.

All participating donors were Caucasian adults from Nashville, Tennessee. Splitting of CD4+ cells produced CD45RA+ naive and CD45RA-negative memory subsets. Trimming took off 5 bases at V and 7 bases at J, with 17 bases between the two ends. CDR1 is SGHAT, CDR2 FQNNGV, per germline. CDR3 size: 14 residues. Broader study findings: Some clonotypes were shared by all four sorted-subset donors, while others were not shared. The non-shared ones had lower generation probabilities than the shared ones.

As regards this clone: The antigen is undetermined.

Generated by immunoSEQ multiplex PCR, the TCRdb table keeps only in-frame clones and is missing some. The sample includes about 300,000 clones, around 67% of them seen just once. Material for sequencing was memory CD4+ T cells sorted from blood. Documented subset: CD45RA-negative fraction. This clonotype originated in a young man in good health. This sequence joins TRBV11-2 and TRBJ1-2, with D perhaps matching TRBD1 (6 bases). The CDR3 DNA follows: TGTGCCAGCAGCCCCGGACAGTTCTTGAGTGGCTACACCTTC. It encodes CASSPGQFLSGYTF.